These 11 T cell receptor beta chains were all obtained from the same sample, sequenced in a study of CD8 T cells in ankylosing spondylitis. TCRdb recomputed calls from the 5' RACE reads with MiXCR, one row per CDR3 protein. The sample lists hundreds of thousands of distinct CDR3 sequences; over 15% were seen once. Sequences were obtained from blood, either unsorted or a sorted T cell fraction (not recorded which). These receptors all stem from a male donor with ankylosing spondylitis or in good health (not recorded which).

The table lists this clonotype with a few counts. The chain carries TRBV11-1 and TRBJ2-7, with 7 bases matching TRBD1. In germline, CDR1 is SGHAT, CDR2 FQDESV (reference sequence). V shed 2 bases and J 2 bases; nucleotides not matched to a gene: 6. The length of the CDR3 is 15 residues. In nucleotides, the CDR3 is TGTGCCAGCAGCTTACGAGGCCAGGGGGCCTACGAGCAGTACGTC. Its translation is CASSLRGQGAYEQYV.

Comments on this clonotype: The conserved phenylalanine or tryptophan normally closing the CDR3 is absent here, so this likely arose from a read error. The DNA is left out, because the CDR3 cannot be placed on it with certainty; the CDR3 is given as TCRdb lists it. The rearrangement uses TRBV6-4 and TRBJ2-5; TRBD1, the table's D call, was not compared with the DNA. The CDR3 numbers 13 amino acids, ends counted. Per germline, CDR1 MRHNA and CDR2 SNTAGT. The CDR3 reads CASSDSLRDRVII.

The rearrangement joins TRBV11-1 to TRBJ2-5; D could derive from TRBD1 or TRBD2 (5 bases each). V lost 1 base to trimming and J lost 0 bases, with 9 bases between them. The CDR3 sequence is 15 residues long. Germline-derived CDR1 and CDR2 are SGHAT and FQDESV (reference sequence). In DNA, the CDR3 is TGTGCCAGCAGCTTAGATTCGGGGCACCAAGAGACCCAGTACTTC. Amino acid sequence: CASSLDSGHQETQYF.

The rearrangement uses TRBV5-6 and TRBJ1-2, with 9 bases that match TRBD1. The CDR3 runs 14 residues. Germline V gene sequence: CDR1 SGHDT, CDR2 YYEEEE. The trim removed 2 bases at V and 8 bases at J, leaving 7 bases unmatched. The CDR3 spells CASSLQGASSGYTF. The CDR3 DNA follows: TGTGCCAGCAGCTTACAGGGGGCGTCATCCGGCTACACCTTC.

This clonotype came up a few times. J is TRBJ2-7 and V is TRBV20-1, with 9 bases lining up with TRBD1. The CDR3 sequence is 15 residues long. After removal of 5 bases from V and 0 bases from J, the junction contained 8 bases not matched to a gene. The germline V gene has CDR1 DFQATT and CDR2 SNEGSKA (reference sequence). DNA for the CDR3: TGCAGTGCTTATCCGGACAGGGGAACCTCCTACGAGCAGTACGTC. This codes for CSAYPDRGTSYEQYV.

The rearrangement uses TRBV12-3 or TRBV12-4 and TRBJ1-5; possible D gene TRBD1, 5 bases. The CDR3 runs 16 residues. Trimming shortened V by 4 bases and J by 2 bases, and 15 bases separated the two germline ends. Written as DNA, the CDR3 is TGTGCCAGCAGTTACTCGGGGCTAAAGGGCAATCAGCCCCAGCATTTT. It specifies CASSYSGLKGNQPQHF.

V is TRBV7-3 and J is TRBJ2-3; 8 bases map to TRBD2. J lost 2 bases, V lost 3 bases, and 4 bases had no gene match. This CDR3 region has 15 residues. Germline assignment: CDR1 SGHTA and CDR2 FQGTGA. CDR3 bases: TGTGCCAGCAGCTTCGGGGGGGCCGTCACAGATACGCAGTATTTT. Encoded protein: CASSFGGAVTDTQYF.

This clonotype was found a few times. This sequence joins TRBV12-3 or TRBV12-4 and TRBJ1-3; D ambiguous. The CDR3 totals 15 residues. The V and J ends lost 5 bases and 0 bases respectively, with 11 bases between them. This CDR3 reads CASSPSRSSGNTIYF. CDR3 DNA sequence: TGTGCCAGCAGTCCTAGTCGGAGCTCTGGAAACACCATATATTTT.

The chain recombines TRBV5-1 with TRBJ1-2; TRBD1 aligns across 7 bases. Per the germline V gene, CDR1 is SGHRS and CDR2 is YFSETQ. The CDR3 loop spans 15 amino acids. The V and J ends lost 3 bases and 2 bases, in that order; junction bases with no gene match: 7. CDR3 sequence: CASSWAGDSNYGYTF. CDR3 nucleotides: TGCGCCAGCAGCTGGGCGGGGGACAGCAACTATGGCTACACCTTC.

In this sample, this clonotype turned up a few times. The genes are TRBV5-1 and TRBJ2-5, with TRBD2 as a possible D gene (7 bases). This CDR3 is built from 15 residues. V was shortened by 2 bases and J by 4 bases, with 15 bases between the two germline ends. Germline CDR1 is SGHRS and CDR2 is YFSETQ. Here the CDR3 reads CASSLSLRGAETQYF. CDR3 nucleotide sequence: TGCGCCAGCAGCTTAAGCCTACGGGGGGCAGAGACCCAGTACTTC. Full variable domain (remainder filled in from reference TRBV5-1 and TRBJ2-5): KAGVTQTPRYLIKTRGQQVTLSCSPISGHRSVSWYQQTPGQGLQFLFEYFSETQRNKGNFPGRFSGRQFSNSRSEMNVSTLELGDSALYLCASSLSLRGAETQYFGPGTRLLVL.

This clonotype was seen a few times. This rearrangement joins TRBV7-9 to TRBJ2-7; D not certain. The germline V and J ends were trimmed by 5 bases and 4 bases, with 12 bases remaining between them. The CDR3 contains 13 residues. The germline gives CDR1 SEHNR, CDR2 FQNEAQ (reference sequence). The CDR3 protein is CASSRVGDYEQYV. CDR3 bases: TGTGCCAGCAGCCGCGTCGGAGATTACGAGCAGTACGTC.